This entry is about one T cell receptor (beta chain). It lacks a known antigen. No qualities accompany the bases; no much larger clone lies one base away. Cut back by 0 bases and 5 bases, the V and J ends lie 4 bases apart. From cysteine to phenylalanine, the CDR3 is 12 amino acids long. Of all the DNA, just the CDR3 is kept, 36 bases in frame from base 1. CDR1 and CDR2 were assigned from the germline V gene (reference sequence) as LGHDT and YNNKEL. The data originate from a study of blood T cell repertoires in COVID-19 (dated by TCRdb to 2020 to 2021). Broadly, across the study: The collaborator samples originated in the United States, Italy and Spain and spanned the acute and convalescent phases of COVID-19. The prospective study material was composed of cDNA or gDNA derived from T cells, B-cell-depleted T cells, or PBMCs. The dataset comprised deeply sampled blood TCRbeta repertoires from subjects exposed to, actively infected with, or recovered from COVID-19. The repertoires were released in a freely available public database meant as a resource for research on the immune response to SARS-CoV-2. The samples were drawn from two sources: the first 160 participants of the ongoing ImmuneRACE study, and fewer than 1,500 subjects contributed by 6 global collaborators. A de-identified subject ID, COVID-19 status, age in years and sex were almost always included in the sample metadata. Where HLA class I and class II types were available, the types were taken from metadata supplied by the sample provider, not from assay-based typing. Findings and caveats that apply to the study as a whole: The quantity of clinical and demographic metadata differed by source and by participant and was supplied without curation.

The immunoSEQ Assay, a bias-controlled multiplex PCR, was used to amplify TCRbeta CDR3 regions from genomic DNA. Per the original workflow: The number of nucleated cells in each sample was estimated from the amplification of reference gene primers within the assay. To quantify the absolute abundance of each unique TCRbeta CDR3 rearrangement, sequence reads were collapsed and filtered. For each sample, productive Simpson clonality was calculated as the square root of Simpson's diversity index across productive rearrangements. In TCRdb, the immuneACCESS table is reduced to in-frame sequences with V and J assigned. These tables do not hold every clone; where another copy was compared, an unresolved V gene accounts for under half, and the others remain unexplained. Clonal size and the V and J genes are those of that table, whereas D and trimming came from the DNA. For this sample the table gives approximately 250,000 clones, of which about 88% were detected only once. Clones ranked in the top ten supply about 3.5% of the sample.

Collaborating institutions collected whole blood in K2EDTA tubes following their own protocols. Collaborator samples were shipped for TCRbeta analysis as frozen whole blood, isolated PBMCs, or DNA extracted from either sample type. Material: peripheral blood. This TCR was sampled from a young man with active or convalescent COVID-19. This chain is built from TRBV3-1 (or the pseudogene TRBV3-2) and TRBJ2-5; the D gene identity is not certain. The encoded CDR3 is CASSQDMETQYF. The sequenced DNA is TGTGCCAGCAGCCAAGATATGGAGACCCAGTACTTC.